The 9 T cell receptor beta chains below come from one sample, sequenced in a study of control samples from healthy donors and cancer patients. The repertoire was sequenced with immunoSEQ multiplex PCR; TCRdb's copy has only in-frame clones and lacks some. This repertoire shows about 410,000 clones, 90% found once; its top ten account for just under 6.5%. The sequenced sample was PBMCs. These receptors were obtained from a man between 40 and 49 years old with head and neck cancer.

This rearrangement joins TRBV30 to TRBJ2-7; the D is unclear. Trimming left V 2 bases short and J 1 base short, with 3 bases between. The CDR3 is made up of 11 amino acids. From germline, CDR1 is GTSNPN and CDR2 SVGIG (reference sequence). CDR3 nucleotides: TGTGCCTGGAGTATGTCCTACGAGCAGTACTTC. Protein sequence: CAWSMSYEQYF.

CDR3 bases: TGTGCCAGCACTTTGACAGGCTCCTATGGCTACACCTTC. It yields the protein CASTLTGSYGYTF. The J gene is TRBJ1-2, the V gene TRBV6-5, with D perhaps matching TRBD1 (6 bases). Germline CDR1 reads MNHEY; CDR2 reads SVGAGI. The CDR3 has 13 amino acids. V shed 7 bases and J shed 4 bases, with 13 bases lying between them.

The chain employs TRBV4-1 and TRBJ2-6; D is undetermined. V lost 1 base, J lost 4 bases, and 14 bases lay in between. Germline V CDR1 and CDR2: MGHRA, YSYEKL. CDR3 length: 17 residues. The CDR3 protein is CASSQVSTSTGANVLTF. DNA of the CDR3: TGCGCCAGCAGCCAAGTGTCGACATCTACCGGGGCCAACGTCCTGACTTTC.

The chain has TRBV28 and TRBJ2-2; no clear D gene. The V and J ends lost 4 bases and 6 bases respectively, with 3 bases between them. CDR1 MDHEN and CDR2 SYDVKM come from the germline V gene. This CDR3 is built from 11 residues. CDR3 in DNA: TGTGCCAGCAGTTCCCCCGGGGAGCTGTTTTTT. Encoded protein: CASSSPGELFF. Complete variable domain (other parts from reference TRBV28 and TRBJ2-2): DVKVTQSSRYLVKRTGEKVFLECVQDMDHENMFWYRQDPGLGLRLIYFSYDVKMKEKGDIPEGYSVSREKKERFSLILESASTNQTSMYLCASSSPGELFFGEGSRLTVL.

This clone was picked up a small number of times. CDR3: CASTGGADTGELFF. CDR3 DNA: TGTGCCAGCACGGGGGGGGCCGACACCGGGGAGCTGTTTTTT. V and J are TRBV25-1 and TRBJ2-2; TRBD2 aligns across 8 bases. The CDR3 is made up of 14 amino acids. The V and J ends lost 7 bases and 3 bases, in that order; junction bases with no gene match: 4. Germline V CDR1 and CDR2: MGHDK, SYGVNS.

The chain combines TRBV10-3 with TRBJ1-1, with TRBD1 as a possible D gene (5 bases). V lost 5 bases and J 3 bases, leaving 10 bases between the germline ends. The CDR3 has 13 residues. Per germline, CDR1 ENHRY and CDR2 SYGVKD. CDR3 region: CAISWGRYTEAFF. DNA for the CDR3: TGTGCCATCAGTTGGGGGAGGTACACTGAAGCTTTCTTT.

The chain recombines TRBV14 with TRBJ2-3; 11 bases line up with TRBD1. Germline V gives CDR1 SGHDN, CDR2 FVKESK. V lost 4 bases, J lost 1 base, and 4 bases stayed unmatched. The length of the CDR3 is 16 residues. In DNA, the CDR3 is TGTGCCAGCAGCCGCGGACAGGGGGCAGGCACAGATACGCAGTATTTT. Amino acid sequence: CASSRGQGAGTDTQYF.

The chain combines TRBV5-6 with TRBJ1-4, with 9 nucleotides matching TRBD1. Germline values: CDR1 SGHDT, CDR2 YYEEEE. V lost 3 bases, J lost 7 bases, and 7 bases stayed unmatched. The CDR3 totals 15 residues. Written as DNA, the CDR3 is TGTGCCAGCAGCTGGGGGACAGGGCGAGGTGAAAAACTGTTTTTT. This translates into CASSWGTGRGEKLFF.

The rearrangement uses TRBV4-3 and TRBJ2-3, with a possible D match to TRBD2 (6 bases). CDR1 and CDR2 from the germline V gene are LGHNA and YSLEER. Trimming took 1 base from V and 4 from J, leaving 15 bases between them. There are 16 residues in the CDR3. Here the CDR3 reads CASSQARRGGADTQYF. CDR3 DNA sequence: TGCGCCAGCAGCCAAGCTAGGCGGGGAGGCGCAGATACGCAGTATTTT.